This record concerns one TCR beta chain sequence. The CDR3 sequence is 13 residues long. V lost 7 bases and J lost 4, with 13 bases in between. With random hexamers, reverse transcription was performed on about 0.45 to 1 ug of RNA. TCRdb reanalysed the immunoSEQ multiplex PCR reads using MiXCR and keeps one entry per CDR3 protein. Among 150,000 or so distinct CDR3 sequences, 90% to 95% were seen once, and the ten largest hold around 0.15%. This sample was taken from a study of CD8 T cells in Susac syndrome. V gene TRBV12-3 or TRBV12-4 combines with J gene TRBJ1-2; D is ambiguous. This TCR came from a human donor in good health. Material: CD4+ T cells from PBMCs. The DNA of the CDR3 is TGTGCCAGCACCCAGGTGTCATCCTATGGCTACACCTTC. Residues: CASTQVSSYGYTF.